This is a list of T cell receptor beta chains from one sample in a study of vaccination and CD4 T cells after COVID-19. Each CDR3 protein is one row after TCRdb ran MiXCR on the PCR reads. The sample records approximately 7,000 distinct CDR3 sequences, more than 50% being singletons. No antigens are known for them. The source material was CD4+ T cells from blood, cultured in vitro. The receptors here all came from a human donor in good health. Both conserved end residues are part of each CDR3. A D gene is named only where the DNA matches it firmly. Clone size, where shown, is once, few, many, or a class for clones that have expanded.

>TRBJ1-6|-|few|TRBV7-6
CASSLQRSYNSPLHF
TGTGCCAGCAGCTTACAGCGCTCCTATAATTCACCCCTCCACTTT
>TRBJ1-4|-|few|TRBV20-1
CSAQRDSAVEKLFF
TGCAGTGCCCAAAGGGATAGTGCCGTTGAAAAACTGTTTTTT
>TRBJ1-2|-|few|TRBV2
CASSAEWTAYGYTF
TGTGCCAGCAGTGCGGAATGGACAGCCTATGGCTACACCTTC
>TRBJ2-2|TRBD2|-|TRBV28
CASSLSGSGRGELFF
TGTGCCAGCAGTTTATCGGGTTCCGGGAGGGGGGAGCTGTTTTTT
>TRBJ2-4|-|few|TRBV20-1
CSPLPVAKNIQYF
TGCAGTCCCCTACCGGTAGCCAAAAACATTCAGTACTTC
>TRBJ2-5|-|-|TRBV7-2
CASSLVGTGRSQYF
TGTGCCAGCAGCTTAGTCGGGACGGGAAGGTCCCAGTACTTC
>TRBJ1-2|TRBD1|-|TRBV6-5
CASSYSTGGGYTF
TGTGCCAGCAGTTACTCGACAGGGGGCGGCTACACCTTC
>TRBJ1-6|-|-|TRBV12-3/TRBV12-4
CASSLGGRRGPSRNYNSPLHF
TGTGCCAGCAGTCTGGGAGGTCGCAGGGGTCCTTCCCGGAACTATAATTCACCCCTCCACTTT
>TRBJ2-1|-|once|TRBV6-5
CASSYRPGLAYNEQFF
TGTGCCAGCAGTTACCGGCCGGGACTCGCCTACAATGAGCAGTTCTTC
>TRBJ1-6|-|few|TRBV2
CASSPTSSYNSPLHF
TGTGCCAGCTCCCCTACGAGCTCCTATAATTCACCCCTCCACTTT
>TRBJ2-3|-|-|TRBV11-3
CASSLVGGARADTQYF
TGTGCCAGCAGCTTAGTGGGCGGGGCCAGGGCAGATACGCAGTATTTT
>TRBJ2-1|-|-|TRBV11-3
CASSPRVSDEQFF
TGTGCCAGCAGCCCACGAGTTAGCGATGAGCAGTTCTTC
>TRBJ1-6|-|-|TRBV4-3
CASSRATGSNDSPLHF
TGCGCCAGCAGCCGGGCCACAGGGTCAAATGATTCACCCCTCCACTTT